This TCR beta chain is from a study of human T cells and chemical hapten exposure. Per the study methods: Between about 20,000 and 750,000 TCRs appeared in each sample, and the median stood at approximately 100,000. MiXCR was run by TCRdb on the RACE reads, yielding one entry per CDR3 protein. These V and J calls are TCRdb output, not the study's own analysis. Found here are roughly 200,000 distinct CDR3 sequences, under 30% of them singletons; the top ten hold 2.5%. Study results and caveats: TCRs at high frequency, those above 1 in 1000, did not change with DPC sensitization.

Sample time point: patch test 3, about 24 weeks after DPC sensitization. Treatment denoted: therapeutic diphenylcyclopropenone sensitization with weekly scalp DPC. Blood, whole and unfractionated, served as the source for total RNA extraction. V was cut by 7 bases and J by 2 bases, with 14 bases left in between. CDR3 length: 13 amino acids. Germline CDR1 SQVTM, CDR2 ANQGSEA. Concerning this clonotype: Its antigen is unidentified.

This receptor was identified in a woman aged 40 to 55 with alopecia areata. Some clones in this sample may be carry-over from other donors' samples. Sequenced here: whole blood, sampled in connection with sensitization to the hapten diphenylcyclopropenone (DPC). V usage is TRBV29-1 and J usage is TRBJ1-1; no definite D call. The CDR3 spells CSATQRVNTEAFF. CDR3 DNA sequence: TGCAGCGCTACTCAACGCGTAAACACTGAAGCTTTCTTT.